Below are 26 T cell receptor beta chains sequenced from a single sample in a study of breast tumors, draining lymph nodes, adjacent tissues. MiXCR was run by TCRdb on the multiplex PCR reads, yielding one entry per CDR3 protein. This sample has about 15,000 distinct CDR3 sequences, with around 58% found just once. The specimen sequenced was tumor-adjacent breast tissue. These receptors originate from a female donor with breast cancer. Some clones in this sample may be carry-over from other donors' samples.

The chain has TRBV10-3 and TRBJ2-1, with 8 bases matching TRBD2. V lost 0 bases, J lost 9 bases, and 10 bases stayed unmatched. From germline, CDR1 is ENHRY and CDR2 SYGVKD. This CDR3 region has 16 residues. The CDR3 protein is CAISESRGGRTGEQFF. The DNA for the CDR3 is TGTGCCATCAGTGAGTCGAGGGGCGGGAGGACGGGTGAGCAGTTCTTC.

This clonotype is termed medium-sized. This chain uses TRBV24-1 with TRBJ2-1; D uncertain. CDR1 and CDR2 from the germline V gene are KGHDR and SFDVKD. V lost 9 bases and J lost 5, with 16 bases in between. The CDR3 loop spans 14 amino acids. The CDR3 sequence: CATRVRGRHNEQFF. CDR3 sequence (DNA): TGTGCCACCCGCGTTAGAGGCCGGCACAATGAGCAGTTCTTC.

There are many counts of this clonotype. This chain connects TRBV28 to TRBJ2-1; 7 bases map to TRBD2. J lost 9 bases, V lost 4 bases, and 15 bases had no gene match. The germline V gene encodes CDR1 MDHEN and CDR2 SYDVKM. The CDR3 consists of 16 residues. The CDR3 coding sequence is TGTGCCAGCAGTTCGCCCCTGGGAGTAGCGGGTAGTGAGCAGTTCTTC. Protein sequence: CASSSPLGVAGSEQFF. Supplemented by reference TRBV28 and TRBJ2-1, the full variable domain reads DVKVTQSSRYLVKRTGEKVFLECVQDMDHENMFWYRQDPGLGLRLIYFSYDVKMKEKGDIPEGYSVSREKKERFSLILESASTNQTSMYLCASSSPLGVAGSEQFFGPGTRLTVL.

This clonotype counts as medium-sized. The chain uses TRBV5-1 and TRBJ2-7, with 9 bases identical to TRBD2. Germline assignment: CDR1 SGHRS and CDR2 YFSETQ. The CDR3 spans 16 residues. V shed 4 bases and J 0 bases; nucleotides not matched to a gene: 8. The CDR3 reads CASSKLAGASSYEQYF. In DNA form, the CDR3 reads TGCGCCAGCAGCAAGTTAGCGGGAGCCAGCTCCTACGAGCAGTACTTC.

The chain carries TRBV6-1 and TRBJ2-1; 12 bases map to TRBD2. Germline V gene lookup returns CDR1 MNHNS and CDR2 SASEGT. The ends lost 6 bases at V and 8 bases at J; junction bases unmatched: 5. CDR3 length equals 14 residues. The CDR3: CASRKTSGSDEQFF. The CDR3 coding sequence is TGTGCCAGCAGAAAGACTAGCGGGAGCGATGAGCAGTTCTTC.

The sample holds one count of this clonotype. V usage is TRBV6-1 and J usage is TRBJ1-2, with 8 bases fitting TRBD1. CDR3 length equals 13 residues. After removal of 5 bases from V and 3 bases from J, the junction contained 2 bases not matched to a gene. The V gene's germline CDR1 is MNHNS and CDR2 SASEGT. CDR3 sequence reads: CASSLTGDYGYTF. The CDR3 region has the DNA TGTGCCAGCAGTCTGACAGGGGACTATGGCTACACCTTC.

A word on this clonotype: Since a much larger clone is just one base distant, this may be a read error. The gene calls are TRBV7-9 and TRBJ1-1; D ambiguous. The CDR3 is 14 amino acids. Trimming left V 5 bases short and J 3 bases short, with 13 bases between. Per the germline V gene, CDR1 is SEHNR and CDR2 is FQNEAQ (reference sequence). The CDR3 here is CASSPFQMDTEAFF. The CDR3 DNA sequence: TGTGCCAGCAGCCCCTTCCAAATGGACACTGAAGCTTTCTTT. Full variable domain (missing parts from reference TRBV7-9 and TRBJ1-1): DTGVSQNPRHKITKRGQNVTFRCDPISEHNRLYWYRQTLGQGPEFLTYFQNEAQLEKSRLLSDRFSAERPKGSFSTLEIQRTEQGDSAMYLCASSPFQMDTEAFFGQGTRLTVV.

This clonotype is labeled as large. The chain recombines TRBV2 with TRBJ1-3, with TRBD1 matching over 8 bases. Trimming at V came to 9 bases and at J to 0 bases, leaving 4 bases not matched to a gene. Germline assignment: CDR1 SNHLY and CDR2 FYNNEI. The CDR3 extends over 14 amino acids. The CDR3, as DNA: TGTGCCAGAAACAGGGGGGACTCTGGAAACACCATATATTTT. Translated: CARNRGDSGNTIYF.

This clonotype was recorded many times. The V call is TRBV5-6, the J call TRBJ2-5; TRBD2 is a possible D gene (6 bases). The CDR3 covers 13 residues. The V gene lost 4 bases and the J gene lost 12 bases, with 19 bases spanning the gap. Germline values: CDR1 SGHDT, CDR2 YYEEEE. CDR3 protein: CASSPSEPGLKYF. The DNA of the CDR3 is TGTGCCAGCAGCCCCAGTGAACCGGGACTGAAGTACTTC.

This chain connects TRBV4-2 to TRBJ1-4, with 8 bases identical to TRBD1. CDR1 is LGHNA, CDR2 YNFKEQ, per germline. The length of the CDR3 is 15 residues. V trimming: 1 base; J trimming: 8 bases; junction bases outside the gene matches: 6. The CDR3, as DNA: TGTGCCAGCAGCCAAGGGGACAGGCAGAGAGAAAAACTGTTTTTT. Translating it yields CASSQGDRQREKLFF.

This clonotype appeared many times. A much larger clone is a single base away; this may be a read error. The V gene is TRBV12-3 or TRBV12-4, the J gene TRBJ2-3; TRBD2 agrees at 7 bases. J gave up 6 bases and V 5 bases, and 11 bases lay outside the gene matches. This CDR3 contains 15 residues. CDR3 sequence: CASSPTGGRPDTQYF. The CDR3 DNA reads as TGTGCCAGCAGTCCGACTGGCGGGAGACCCGATACGCAGTATTTT.

V usage is TRBV20-1 and J usage is TRBJ2-7; 8 bases match TRBD1. The ends lost 5 bases at V and 3 bases at J; junction bases unmatched: 9. CDR3 length: 14 residues. CDR1 is DFQATT, CDR2 SNEGSKA, per germline (reference sequence). The CDR3 loop is CSAYPGTGVYEQYF. The CDR3 coding sequence is TGCAGTGCTTATCCCGGGACAGGCGTCTACGAGCAGTACTTC.

The chain recombines TRBV11-1 with TRBJ1-2, with D perhaps matching TRBD1 (6 bases). Germline-derived CDR1 and CDR2 are SGHAT and FQDESV (reference sequence). CDR3 length: 17 amino acids. V dropped 4 bases and J dropped 4 bases, with 22 bases sitting between them. CDR3 protein: CASSSHRDIDFSYGYTF. CDR3 sequence (DNA): TGTGCCAGCAGCTCCCACCGGGACATCGACTTTAGCTATGGCTACACCTTC.

The chain recombines TRBV19 with TRBJ2-3; D call uncertain. The CDR3 loop spans 12 amino acids. Deletions cut 3 bases from V and 3 bases from J, with 4 bases between. Germline V gene data show CDR1 as LNHDA and CDR2 as SQIVND (reference sequence). The CDR3 region is CASSIRTDTQYF. The DNA of the CDR3 is TGTGCCAGTAGTATTAGGACAGATACGCAGTATTTT.

The rearrangement links TRBV5-1 to TRBJ1-2; D is perhaps TRBD1 (5 bases). The CDR3 sequence is 17 residues long. Per the germline V gene, CDR1 is SGHRS and CDR2 is YFSETQ. Between the trimmed V and J ends, which lost 3 bases and 3 bases, there was a span of 21 bases. In nucleotides, the CDR3 is TGCGCCAGCAGCTCTTCGGACACCCAAGGCTACGACTATGGCTACACCTTC. Its protein product is CASSSSDTQGYDYGYTF.

Many counts were recorded for this clonotype. J is TRBJ1-1 and V is TRBV15, with D possibly TRBD1 on 6 matching bases. Germline CDR1 reads LNHNV; CDR2 reads YYDKDF (reference sequence). V lost 6 bases and J 1 base, leaving 12 bases between the germline ends. This CDR3 has 14 residues. The CDR3 loop reads CATSTIQGNTEAFF. The CDR3 nucleotides read TGTGCCACCAGTACAATACAGGGGAACACTGAAGCTTTCTTT.

The rearrangement links TRBV6-6 to TRBJ1-2; 7 bases align to TRBD1. This CDR3 has 16 amino acids. Trimming at V came to 5 bases and at J to 4 bases, leaving 13 bases not matched to a gene. Germline loops: CDR1 MNHNY, CDR2 SVGAGI (reference sequence). The CDR3 reads CASSDGTAGDSYGYTF. For the CDR3, the DNA is TGTGCCAGCAGTGACGGGACAGCGGGGGATAGCTATGGCTACACCTTC.

This clonotype was counted ten times or more. The chain links TRBV28 to TRBJ2-7, with a tentative D call TRBD2 (5 bases). The CDR3 totals 15 residues. The V end was cut by 4 bases, the J end by 2 bases, with 15 bases between. CDR1 is MDHEN, CDR2 SYDVKM, per germline. For the CDR3, the DNA is TGTGCCAGCAGTTCCTCCAGCGGATTTACCTACGAGCAGTACTTC. Translation gives CASSSSSGFTYEQYF.

V and J are TRBV28 and TRBJ1-5; no firm D call. The CDR3 spans 18 residues. V gave up 5 bases and J gave up 5 bases, with 25 bases separating them. Germline V gene data show CDR1 as MDHEN and CDR2 as SYDVKM. DNA of the CDR3: TGTGCCAGCAGTACGACAAGGCCCGCACCCTATTTGTATCAGCCCCAGCATTTT. Translated, it gives CASSTTRPAPYLYQPQHF.

This clonotype was detected many times. The V call is TRBV30, the J call TRBJ1-4; a possible D gene is TRBD1 (6 bases). CDR1 and CDR2 from the germline V gene are GTSNPN and SVGIG (reference sequence). The V end lost 0 bases, the J end lost 8 bases, and 13 bases lay between the germline ends. The CDR3 spans 14 residues. The DNA of the CDR3 is TGTGCCTGGAGTGTACGGGGGCTGGGAGAAAAACTGTTTTTT. Encoded protein: CAWSVRGLGEKLFF.

The V and J genes are TRBV20-1 and TRBJ2-7; possibly TRBD1 for D (6 bases). The CDR3 totals 14 residues. CDR1 and CDR2 from the germline V gene are DFQATT and SNEGSKA (reference sequence). V lost 4 bases and J lost 6, with 19 bases in between. The CDR3 DNA reads TGCAGTGCTATTCGGCCAGGGGTAAGGCGCGAGCAGTACTTC. Protein sequence: CSAIRPGVRREQYF.

The J gene is TRBJ2-7, the V gene TRBV7-9, with D tentatively TRBD1 (7 bases). Germline V gene sequence: CDR1 SEHNR, CDR2 FQNEAQ (reference sequence). The CDR3 loop spans 12 amino acids. The CDR3 loop is CATRGVAYEQYF. The CDR3 DNA reads TGTGCTACCAGGGGGGTCGCCTACGAGCAGTACTTC.

This chain connects TRBV20-1 to TRBJ1-2; D remains unclear. The V end was cut by 0 bases, the J end by 5 bases, with 13 bases between. The CDR3 runs to 14 residues. In germline, CDR1 is DFQATT, CDR2 SNEGSKA (reference sequence). The CDR3 bases are TGCAGTGCTAGAGATTTGAGGTTTGGGTATGGCTACACCTTC. Translating gives CSARDLRFGYGYTF.

This clonotype has ten or more counts. The V call is TRBV7-2, the J call TRBJ1-5, with a weak D call TRBD1 (5 bases). Germline CDR1 and CDR2: SGHTA and FQGNSA. The CDR3 extends over 13 amino acids. V lost 7 bases, J lost 7 bases, and 14 bases lay in between. CDR3 in DNA: TGTGCCAGCACCTGGGGGGGGGGGCAGCCCCAGCATTTT. Its protein is CASTWGGGQPQHF.

The CDR3 DNA is TGTGCCAGCAGCGTAGAGAGCTCTGGAAACACCATATATTTT. This encodes CASSVESSGNTIYF. The chain couples TRBV9 to TRBJ1-3; D is unresolved. The length of the CDR3 is 14 residues. CDR1 and CDR2 from the germline V gene are SGDLS and YYNGEE. V shed 0 bases and J shed 0 bases, with 4 bases lying between them.

V is TRBV7-6 and J is TRBJ1-6; D might be TRBD1 (6 bases). CDR1 is SGHVS, CDR2 FNYEAQ, per germline. Trimming took 5 bases from V and 7 from J, leaving 12 bases between them. This CDR3 region has 14 residues. The CDR3 sequence: CASSLQGLNSPLHF. The CDR3 DNA is TGTGCCAGCAGCCTACAGGGCTTGAATTCACCCCTCCACTTT.